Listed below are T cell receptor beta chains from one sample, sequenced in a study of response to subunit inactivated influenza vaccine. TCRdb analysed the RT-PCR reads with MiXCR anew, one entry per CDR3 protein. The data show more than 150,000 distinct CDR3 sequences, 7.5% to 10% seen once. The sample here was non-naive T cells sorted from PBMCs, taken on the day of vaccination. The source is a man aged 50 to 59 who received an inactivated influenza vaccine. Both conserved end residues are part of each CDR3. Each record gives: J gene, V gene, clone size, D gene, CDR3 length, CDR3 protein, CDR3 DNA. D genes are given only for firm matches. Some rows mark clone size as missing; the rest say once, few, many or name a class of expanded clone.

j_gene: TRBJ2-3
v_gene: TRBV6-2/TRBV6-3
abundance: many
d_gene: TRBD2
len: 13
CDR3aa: CASTAGRGSAQYF
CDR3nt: TGTGCCAGCACAGCGGGGAGGGGTTCCGCGCAGTATTTT

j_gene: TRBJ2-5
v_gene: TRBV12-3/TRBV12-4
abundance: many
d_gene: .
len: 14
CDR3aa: CASSLRSGQETQYF
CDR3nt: TGTGCCAGCAGTTTGCGCAGTGGCCAAGAGACCCAGTACTTC

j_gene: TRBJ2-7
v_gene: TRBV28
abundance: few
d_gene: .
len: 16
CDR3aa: CASSSTRDWKSYEQYF
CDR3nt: TGTGCCAGCAGTTCTACTCGGGACTGGAAATCCTACGAGCAGTACTTC

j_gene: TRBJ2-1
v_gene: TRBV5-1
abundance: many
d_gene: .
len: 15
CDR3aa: CASSLEGGFHNEQFF
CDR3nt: TGCGCCAGCAGCTTGGAGGGGGGATTTCACAATGAGCAGTTCTTC

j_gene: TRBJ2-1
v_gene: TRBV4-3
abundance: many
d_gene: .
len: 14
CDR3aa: CASSQDPNLNEQFF
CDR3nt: TGCGCCAGCAGCCAGGACCCAAATCTCAATGAGCAGTTCTTC

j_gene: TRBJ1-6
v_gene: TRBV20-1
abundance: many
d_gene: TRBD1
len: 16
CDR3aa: CSARAGTGGNNSPLHF
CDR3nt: TGCAGTGCTAGAGCGGGGACAGGGGGTAATAATTCACCCCTCCACTTT

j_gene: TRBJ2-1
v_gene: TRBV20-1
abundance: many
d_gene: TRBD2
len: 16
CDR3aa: CSARDLAGTSYNEQFF
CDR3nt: TGCAGTGCTAGGGACCTAGCGGGCACCTCCTACAATGAGCAGTTCTTC

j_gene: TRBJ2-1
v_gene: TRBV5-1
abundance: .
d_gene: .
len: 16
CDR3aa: CASSLFTGRSYNEQFF
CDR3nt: TGCGCCAGCAGCTTGTTTACAGGTCGCTCTTACAATGAGCAGTTCTTC

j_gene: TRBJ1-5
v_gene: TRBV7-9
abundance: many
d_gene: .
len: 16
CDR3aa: CASSLALNGGNQPQHF
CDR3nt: TGTGCCAGCAGCTTAGCGCTAAATGGCGGGAATCAGCCCCAGCATTTT

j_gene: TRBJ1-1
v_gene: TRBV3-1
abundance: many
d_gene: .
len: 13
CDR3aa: CASSLGLGTEAFF
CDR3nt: TGTGCCAGCAGCCTAGGGCTCGGCACTGAAGCTTTCTTT

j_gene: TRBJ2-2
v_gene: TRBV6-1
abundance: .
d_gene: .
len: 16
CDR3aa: CASSTQVVGGPGELFF
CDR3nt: TGTGCCAGCAGTACCCAGGTCGTCGGGGGTCCCGGGGAGCTGTTTTTT

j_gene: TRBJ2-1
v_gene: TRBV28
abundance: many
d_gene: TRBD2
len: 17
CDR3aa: CASSFISPMGGLGEQFF
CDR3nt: TGTGCCAGCAGTTTCATTTCCCCGATGGGGGGGTTAGGGGAGCAGTTCTTC

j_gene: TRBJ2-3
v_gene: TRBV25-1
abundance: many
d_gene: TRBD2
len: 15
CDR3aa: CASSVGRAAADTQYF
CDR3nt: TGTGCCAGCAGTGTGGGGAGGGCCGCGGCAGATACGCAGTATTTT

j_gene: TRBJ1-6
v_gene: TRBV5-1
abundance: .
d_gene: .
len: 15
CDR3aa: CASSLGTVYNSPLHF
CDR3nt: TGCGCCAGCAGCTTGGGCACCGTGTATAATTCACCCCTCCACTTT

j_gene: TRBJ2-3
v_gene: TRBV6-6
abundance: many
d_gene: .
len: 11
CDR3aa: CASRGGVGQYF
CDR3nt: TGTGCCAGCAGGGGAGGAGTGGGGCAGTATTTT

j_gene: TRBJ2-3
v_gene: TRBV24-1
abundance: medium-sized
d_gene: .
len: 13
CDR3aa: CATSDLTTSKQYF
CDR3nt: TGTGCCACCAGTGATTTGACCACAAGCAAGCAGTATTTT

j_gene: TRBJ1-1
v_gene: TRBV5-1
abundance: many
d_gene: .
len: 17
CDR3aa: CASSLREDGLLNTEAFF
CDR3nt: TGCGCCAGCAGCTTGAGGGAAGATGGGCTGTTGAACACTGAAGCTTTCTTT

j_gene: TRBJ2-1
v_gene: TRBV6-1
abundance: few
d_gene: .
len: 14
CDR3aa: CAGGRRIFHNEQFF
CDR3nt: TGTGCCGGGGGTCGGAGGATCTTCCACAATGAGCAGTTCTTC

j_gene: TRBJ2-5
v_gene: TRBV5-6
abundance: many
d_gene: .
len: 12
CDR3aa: CASSLDGVTQYF
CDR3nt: TGTGCCAGCAGCTTGGATGGAGTGACCCAGTACTTC

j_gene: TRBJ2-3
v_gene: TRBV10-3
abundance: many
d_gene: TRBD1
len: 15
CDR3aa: CAISEGTGITDTQYF
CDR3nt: TGTGCCATCAGTGAGGGGACAGGTATTACAGATACGCAGTATTTT

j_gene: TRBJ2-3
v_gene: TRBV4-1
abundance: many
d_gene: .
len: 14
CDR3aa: CASSQGGSTDTQYF
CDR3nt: TGCGCCAGCAGCCAGGGGGGTAGCACAGATACGCAGTATTTT

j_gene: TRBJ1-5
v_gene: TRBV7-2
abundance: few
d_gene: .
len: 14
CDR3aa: CASSSRVGDQPQHF
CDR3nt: TGTGCCAGCAGCTCACGGGTGGGGGATCAGCCCCAGCATTTT

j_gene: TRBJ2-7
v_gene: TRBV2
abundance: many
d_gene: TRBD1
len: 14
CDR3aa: CASSERTGDHEQYF
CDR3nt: TGTGCCAGCAGTGAACGTACAGGGGACCACGAGCAGTACTTC

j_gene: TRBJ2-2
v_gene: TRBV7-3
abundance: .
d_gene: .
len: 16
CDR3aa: CASSTAGQSNTGELFF
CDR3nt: TGTGCCAGCAGCACCGCGGGACAATCGAACACCGGGGAGCTGTTTTTT

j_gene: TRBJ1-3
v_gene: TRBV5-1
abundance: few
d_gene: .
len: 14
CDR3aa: CASTDSSSGNTIYF
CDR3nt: TGCGCCAGCACGGACAGTAGCTCTGGAAACACCATATATTTT

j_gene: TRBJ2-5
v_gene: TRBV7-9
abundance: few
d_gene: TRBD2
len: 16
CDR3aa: CASSLALAGALETQYF
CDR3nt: TGTGCCAGCAGCTTAGCGCTAGCGGGAGCTTTAGAGACCCAGTACTTC

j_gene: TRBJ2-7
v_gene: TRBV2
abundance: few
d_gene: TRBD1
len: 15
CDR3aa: CASSEIGTSRDRIVF
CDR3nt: TGTGCCAGCAGTGAAATAGGGACCTCCCGGGACAGAATCGTGTTC

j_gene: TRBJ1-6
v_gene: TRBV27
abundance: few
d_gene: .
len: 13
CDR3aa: CASSLNVYGPLHF
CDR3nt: TGTGCCAGCAGCCTGAATGTTTATGGGCCCCTCCACTTT

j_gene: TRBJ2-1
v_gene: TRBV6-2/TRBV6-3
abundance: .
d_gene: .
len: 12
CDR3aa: CASRLVNNEQFF
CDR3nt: TGTGCCAGCAGGCTCGTTAACAATGAGCAGTTCTTC

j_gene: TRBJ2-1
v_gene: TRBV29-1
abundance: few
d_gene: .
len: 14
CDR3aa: CSGAGRGSYNEQFF
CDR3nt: TGCAGCGGGGCGGGCAGGGGTTCCTACAATGAGCAGTTCTTC

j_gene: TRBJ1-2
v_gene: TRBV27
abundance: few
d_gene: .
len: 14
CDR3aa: CASSFQGFDYGYTF
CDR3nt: TGTGCCAGCAGTTTTCAGGGGTTCGACTATGGCTACACCTTC

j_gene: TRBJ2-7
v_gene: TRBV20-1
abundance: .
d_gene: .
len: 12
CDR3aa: CSARTASYEQYF
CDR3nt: TGCAGTGCTAGGACTGCTTCCTACGAGCAGTACTTC

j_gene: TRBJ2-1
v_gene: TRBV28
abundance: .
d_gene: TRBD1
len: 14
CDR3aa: CASSPVTGDNEQFF
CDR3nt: TGTGCCAGCAGTCCCGTTACAGGGGACAATGAGCAGTTCTTC